A selection of T cell receptor beta chains follows, all from one sample in a study of T cells after yellow fever vaccination. TCRdb reprocessed the 5' RACE reads via MiXCR and lists one record per CDR3 protein. This table holds 450,000 to 650,000 distinct CDR3 sequences, about a fifth found once. This sample comprised PBMCs, obtained more than 20 days after the first yellow fever vaccination. These receptors originate from a young man who received the YFV17D yellow fever vaccine. The CDR3 runs from the conserved cysteine through the conserved F or W. The D gene is left open where the match is weak. The listing skips clone size in some rows; elsewhere it reads once, few, many or a size class.

j_call: TRBJ2-1; v_call: TRBV7-9; clone_size: NA; d_call: NA; cdr3_nt: TGTGCCAGCAGCATTATCTTAGGGAGCTACAATGAGCAGTTCTTC; cdr3_aa: CASSIILGSYNEQFF
j_call: TRBJ2-5; v_call: TRBV19; clone_size: NA; d_call: TRBD2; cdr3_nt: TGTGCCAGTAGCCCGACTAGCGGGGGGGTGGGGCAAGAGACCCAGTACTTC; cdr3_aa: CASSPTSGGVGQETQYF
j_call: TRBJ1-6; v_call: TRBV5-1; clone_size: few; d_call: TRBD1; cdr3_nt: TGCGCCAGCAGCCGCGACAGGGGTGGGATTAATTCACCCCTCCACTTT; cdr3_aa: CASSRDRGGINSPLHF
j_call: TRBJ2-5; v_call: TRBV5-6; clone_size: NA; d_call: NA; cdr3_nt: TGTGCCAGCAGCTTGGTCTTGGGAGGCCAAGAGACCCAGTACTTC; cdr3_aa: CASSLVLGGQETQYF
j_call: TRBJ2-3; v_call: TRBV12-3/TRBV12-4; clone_size: NA; d_call: NA; cdr3_nt: TGTGCCAGCAGTCCAGAGCGGGCCTCGACAGATACGCAGTATTTT; cdr3_aa: CASSPERASTDTQYF
j_call: TRBJ2-1; v_call: TRBV6-1; clone_size: NA; d_call: TRBD2; cdr3_nt: TGTGCCAGCAGTGAAGCTAGCGGGGCCTCGCGTAGGCAGTTCTTC; cdr3_aa: CASSEASGASRRQFF
j_call: TRBJ2-5; v_call: TRBV20-1; clone_size: NA; d_call: NA; cdr3_nt: TGCAGTGCTAGAGATTGGGGACATAGCCAAGAGACCCAGTACTTC; cdr3_aa: CSARDWGHSQETQYF
j_call: TRBJ1-2; v_call: TRBV24-1; clone_size: NA; d_call: NA; cdr3_nt: TGTGCCACCAGTGATTCCTATGGCTACACCTTC; cdr3_aa: CATSDSYGYTF
j_call: TRBJ2-1; v_call: TRBV7-9; clone_size: few; d_call: NA; cdr3_nt: TGTGCCACCGGACAGCCTTCCTACAATGAGCAGTTCTTC; cdr3_aa: CATGQPSYNEQFF
j_call: TRBJ2-2; v_call: TRBV30; clone_size: NA; d_call: NA; cdr3_nt: TGTGCCTGGAGTCCGATCAACACCGGGGAGCTGTTTTTT; cdr3_aa: CAWSPINTGELFF
j_call: TRBJ2-3; v_call: TRBV20-1; clone_size: few; d_call: NA; cdr3_nt: TGCAGTGCTCCCGGACAGTTACAAGATACGCAGTATTTT; cdr3_aa: CSAPGQLQDTQYF
j_call: TRBJ1-1; v_call: TRBV18; clone_size: few; d_call: TRBD1; cdr3_nt: TGTGCCAGCTCACGCGATCCGGGACAGGGCGGCACTGAAGCTTTCTTT; cdr3_aa: CASSRDPGQGGTEAFF
j_call: TRBJ2-5; v_call: TRBV2; clone_size: few; d_call: TRBD1; cdr3_nt: TGTGCCAGCAGCGTAGGGGGCGTAGGGACCCAGTACTTC; cdr3_aa: CASSVGGVGTQYF
j_call: TRBJ1-5; v_call: TRBV25-1; clone_size: few; d_call: NA; cdr3_nt: TGTGCCAGCAGTGACGGACAGAACAATCAGCCCCAGCATTTT; cdr3_aa: CASSDGQNNQPQHF
j_call: TRBJ2-5; v_call: TRBV19; clone_size: few; d_call: TRBD1; cdr3_nt: TGTGCCAGTAGTGGGACAGAACGGGAGACCCAGTACTTC; cdr3_aa: CASSGTERETQYF
j_call: TRBJ1-4; v_call: TRBV28; clone_size: few; d_call: NA; cdr3_nt: TGTGCCAGCAGTCCTTCGGGAGCCCTTAATGAAAAACTGTTTTTT; cdr3_aa: CASSPSGALNEKLFF
j_call: TRBJ2-1; v_call: TRBV7-2; clone_size: NA; d_call: NA; cdr3_nt: TGTGCCAGCAGCTTGGAATACCATTACAATGAGCAGTTCTTC; cdr3_aa: CASSLEYHYNEQFF
j_call: TRBJ2-6; v_call: TRBV20-1; clone_size: NA; d_call: TRBD1; cdr3_nt: TGCAGTGCTAGGGCCGGGACAGGTCCCTCTGGGGCCAACGTCCTGACTTTC; cdr3_aa: CSARAGTGPSGANVLTF
j_call: TRBJ2-1; v_call: TRBV4-2; clone_size: NA; d_call: TRBD2; cdr3_nt: TGTGCCAGCAGCCAAGATCTAGGGACTAGCGGGGGGTACAATGAGCAGTTCTTC; cdr3_aa: CASSQDLGTSGGYNEQFF
j_call: TRBJ2-1; v_call: TRBV7-9; clone_size: NA; d_call: TRBD2; cdr3_nt: TGTGCCAGCAGCCCGAAACGCGCGGGGGGCTACAATGAGCAGTTCTTC; cdr3_aa: CASSPKRAGGYNEQFF
j_call: TRBJ1-1; v_call: TRBV9; clone_size: NA; d_call: NA; cdr3_nt: TGTGCCAGCAGCGGGGATCCGGACAAACCGAACACTGAAGCTTTCTTT; cdr3_aa: CASSGDPDKPNTEAFF
j_call: TRBJ2-2; v_call: TRBV12-3/TRBV12-4; clone_size: NA; d_call: NA; cdr3_nt: TGTGCCAGCAGCCCAGTAGGGGTAGCCGGGGAGCTGTTTTTT; cdr3_aa: CASSPVGVAGELFF
j_call: TRBJ2-3; v_call: TRBV2; clone_size: few; d_call: TRBD1; cdr3_nt: TGTGCCAGCAGTGGGGGACAGGGTGGCGCAGATACGCAGTATTTT; cdr3_aa: CASSGGQGGADTQYF
j_call: TRBJ2-5; v_call: TRBV12-3/TRBV12-4; clone_size: NA; d_call: NA; cdr3_nt: TGTGCCAGCAGTCGATCCTCTTGGGGCGAAGAGACCCAGTACTTC; cdr3_aa: CASSRSSWGEETQYF
j_call: TRBJ2-3; v_call: TRBV6-5; clone_size: few; d_call: NA; cdr3_nt: TGTGCCAGCAGTTACGGTCGGGGGGCCCATCCAGATACGCAGTATTTT; cdr3_aa: CASSYGRGAHPDTQYF
j_call: TRBJ1-1; v_call: TRBV11-2; clone_size: NA; d_call: NA; cdr3_nt: TGTGCCAGCAGCTTCGGACAGTACTACACTGAAGCTTTCTTT; cdr3_aa: CASSFGQYYTEAFF
j_call: TRBJ1-2; v_call: TRBV5-1; clone_size: many; d_call: NA; cdr3_nt: TGCGCCAGCAGCTTGGATGGATACGGCTACACCTTC; cdr3_aa: CASSLDGYGYTF
j_call: TRBJ1-6; v_call: TRBV5-1; clone_size: few; d_call: TRBD1; cdr3_nt: TGCGCCAGCAGCGAAACCCACAGGGGGCTGGGGTCACCCCTCCACTTT; cdr3_aa: CASSETHRGLGSPLHF
j_call: TRBJ1-1; v_call: TRBV10-2; clone_size: NA; d_call: NA; cdr3_nt: TGCGCCGCTGCGACAGGCGTGAACACTGAAGCTTTCTTT; cdr3_aa: CAAATGVNTEAFF
j_call: TRBJ2-7; v_call: TRBV4-1; clone_size: NA; d_call: TRBD2; cdr3_nt: TGCGCCAGCAGCTCTCACGGGGGGGCGCATCCCTACGAGCAGTACTTC; cdr3_aa: CASSSHGGAHPYEQYF
j_call: TRBJ2-5; v_call: TRBV4-2; clone_size: few; d_call: NA; cdr3_nt: TGTGCCAGCAGCCAAGGGAGGGCGGAGACCCAGTACTTC; cdr3_aa: CASSQGRAETQYF
j_call: TRBJ2-5; v_call: TRBV7-3; clone_size: NA; d_call: NA; cdr3_nt: TGTGCCAGCAGCTCGGCGCCAGGTAACGGAGAGACCCAGTACTTC; cdr3_aa: CASSSAPGNGETQYF
j_call: TRBJ2-3; v_call: TRBV11-2; clone_size: NA; d_call: TRBD2; cdr3_nt: TGTGCCAGCAGCTTAGTCCCCTTATCCCAGCGGGGGCCAGATACGCAGTATTTT; cdr3_aa: CASSLVPLSQRGPDTQYF
j_call: TRBJ2-2; v_call: TRBV24-1; clone_size: few; d_call: TRBD1; cdr3_nt: TGTGCCACCAGTGATCCGAGACAGGGGGCCGGGGAGCTGTTTTTT; cdr3_aa: CATSDPRQGAGELFF
j_call: TRBJ1-2; v_call: TRBV5-1; clone_size: NA; d_call: NA; cdr3_nt: TGCGCCAGCAGCTTTTCGCCCGGGATCCTCTATGGCTACACCTTC; cdr3_aa: CASSFSPGILYGYTF
j_call: TRBJ2-2; v_call: TRBV4-3; clone_size: few; d_call: NA; cdr3_nt: TGCGCCAGCAGCCAAGAAGGCGGGAACACCGGGGAGCTGTTTTTT; cdr3_aa: CASSQEGGNTGELFF
j_call: TRBJ1-2; v_call: TRBV3-1; clone_size: NA; d_call: NA; cdr3_nt: TGTGCCAGCAGCCCCCATGGGGGGCCCTATGGCTACACCTTC; cdr3_aa: CASSPHGGPYGYTF
j_call: TRBJ1-2; v_call: TRBV4-1; clone_size: NA; d_call: NA; cdr3_nt: TGCGCCAGCAGCCCGTCGGCAGGGATTCTTGGCTACACCTTC; cdr3_aa: CASSPSAGILGYTF
j_call: TRBJ2-2; v_call: TRBV7-2; clone_size: NA; d_call: NA; cdr3_nt: TGTGCCAGCAGCTCGGCAGGGATCGGGGAGCTGTTTTTT; cdr3_aa: CASSSAGIGELFF
j_call: TRBJ2-5; v_call: TRBV5-1; clone_size: NA; d_call: NA; cdr3_nt: TGCGCCACCAGCTTTGACACTATCCAAGAGACCCAGTACTTC; cdr3_aa: CATSFDTIQETQYF
j_call: TRBJ2-4; v_call: TRBV5-1; clone_size: many; d_call: NA; cdr3_nt: TGCGCCAGCAGCTTGGATGGGTGGGCCAAAAACATTCAGTACTTC; cdr3_aa: CASSLDGWAKNIQYF
j_call: TRBJ2-1; v_call: TRBV27; clone_size: few; d_call: NA; cdr3_nt: TGTGCCAGCAGTTCATACAGGGATAACAATGAGCAGTTCTTC; cdr3_aa: CASSSYRDNNEQFF